Listed below are T cell receptor beta chains from one sample, sequenced in a study of T cell changes during pregnancy in multiple sclerosis. Using immunoSEQ multiplex PCR, the repertoire was profiled, and TCRdb retains in-frame clones only, with some absent. The sample includes 58,000 or so clones, around nine tenths of them seen just once. Sequenced here: CD4+ T cells from peripheral blood mononuclear cells, sampled in the third trimester of pregnancy. All receptors come from a female donor with multiple sclerosis, enrolled in a pregnancy study. Each CDR3 is given with its conserved first and last residue. The D gene is left open where the match is weak. Size is stated for part of the rows, as once, few or many counts, or as a class when the clone is expanded.

j_gene: TRBJ1-3
v_gene: TRBV11-2
abundance: -
d_gene: -
CDR3nt: TGTGCCAGCAGTCCTACCCGCTCTGGAAACACCATATATTTT
CDR3aa: CASSPTRSGNTIYF

j_gene: TRBJ1-1
v_gene: TRBV9
abundance: -
d_gene: -
CDR3nt: TGTGCCAGCAGCGCCCGACAGCTCCACACTGAAGCTTTCTTT
CDR3aa: CASSARQLHTEAFF

j_gene: TRBJ2-1
v_gene: TRBV27
abundance: -
d_gene: TRBD2
CDR3nt: TGTGCCAGCAGTTTTGGCCGGGTGGCGGGGCTAGCGGGGCGCCGCGAGCAGTTCTTC
CDR3aa: CASSFGRVAGLAGRREQFF

j_gene: TRBJ1-5
v_gene: TRBV6-6
abundance: once
d_gene: -
CDR3nt: TGTGCCAGCAGCCACGAGGGCTCGCCCCAGCATTTT
CDR3aa: CASSHEGSPQHF

j_gene: TRBJ2-7
v_gene: TRBV7-6
abundance: -
d_gene: -
CDR3nt: TGTGCCAGCAGCTTGGACAGTTCCTACGAGCAGTACTTC
CDR3aa: CASSLDSSYEQYF

j_gene: TRBJ2-2
v_gene: TRBV2
abundance: -
d_gene: -
CDR3nt: TGTGCCAGCATTTGGAGTGGCGGGGAGCTGTTTTTT
CDR3aa: CASIWSGGELFF

j_gene: TRBJ2-1
v_gene: TRBV9
abundance: -
d_gene: TRBD2
CDR3nt: TGTGCCAGCAGCCCAGGCCCGAGCGGGAGGGCCAATGAGCAGTTCTTC
CDR3aa: CASSPGPSGRANEQFF

j_gene: TRBJ1-2
v_gene: TRBV10-3
abundance: -
d_gene: TRBD1
CDR3nt: TGTGCCATCAGTGAGATCAAACAGGGGAATGGAGGCTACACCTTC
CDR3aa: CAISEIKQGNGGYTF

j_gene: TRBJ1-1
v_gene: TRBV19
abundance: -
d_gene: -
CDR3nt: TGTGCCAGTATAACCCGGCCTGGCCCGGGTGCAGCTTTCTTT
CDR3aa: CASITRPGPGAAFF

j_gene: TRBJ1-2
v_gene: TRBV19
abundance: -
d_gene: TRBD1
CDR3nt: TGTGCCAGTAGTAATCGGAGACAGGGAAACTATGGCTACACCTTC
CDR3aa: CASSNRRQGNYGYTF

j_gene: TRBJ1-2
v_gene: TRBV29-1
abundance: -
d_gene: TRBD1
CDR3nt: TGCAGCGGAAGACAGGGGGCGAGGTCTGGCTACACCTTC
CDR3aa: CSGRQGARSGYTF

j_gene: TRBJ1-1
v_gene: TRBV5-8
abundance: -
d_gene: -
CDR3nt: TGTGCCAGCAGCCACCCCACGACGGGGTATAGGGCCCGGACCACTGAAGCTTTCTTT
CDR3aa: CASSHPTTGYRARTTEAFF

j_gene: TRBJ1-1
v_gene: TRBV18
abundance: -
d_gene: -
CDR3nt: TGTGCCAGCTCACCCAACATGAACACTGAAGCTTTCTTT
CDR3aa: CASSPNMNTEAFF

j_gene: TRBJ1-2
v_gene: TRBV4-1
abundance: -
d_gene: -
CDR3nt: TGCGCCAGCAGCCATCGAGAGGGCAGGGGACCTAACTATGGCTACACCTTC
CDR3aa: CASSHREGRGPNYGYTF

j_gene: TRBJ1-2
v_gene: TRBV11-2
abundance: -
d_gene: -
CDR3nt: TGTGCCAGCAGCCCGTGGACAGTTCTCCGCGGTGGCTACACCTTC
CDR3aa: CASSPWTVLRGGYTF

j_gene: TRBJ2-7
v_gene: TRBV12-5
abundance: -
d_gene: TRBD2
CDR3nt: TGTGCTAGTGGTTTGGTTCGACTAGCGGGGGGCCTAACCTACGAGCAGTACTTC
CDR3aa: CASGLVRLAGGLTYEQYF

j_gene: TRBJ2-1
v_gene: TRBV2
abundance: -
d_gene: -
CDR3nt: TGTGCCACCCGCCTCGACAACTACAATGAGCAGTTCTTC
CDR3aa: CATRLDNYNEQFF

j_gene: TRBJ1-1
v_gene: TRBV30
abundance: few
d_gene: -
CDR3nt: TGTGCCTGGACCATGACAGAGAACACTGAAGCTTTCTTT
CDR3aa: CAWTMTENTEAFF

j_gene: TRBJ1-4
v_gene: TRBV7-2
abundance: -
d_gene: TRBD1
CDR3nt: TGTGCCAGCAGCTGGGACAGGGGGAAGGCGGCAACTAATGAAAAACTGTTTTTT
CDR3aa: CASSWDRGKAATNEKLFF

j_gene: TRBJ2-5
v_gene: TRBV4-2
abundance: -
d_gene: -
CDR3nt: TGTGCCAGCAGCGTAAGCATTAAAGAGACCCAGTACTTC
CDR3aa: CASSVSIKETQYF

j_gene: TRBJ2-3
v_gene: TRBV7-9
abundance: -
d_gene: -
CDR3nt: TGTGCCAGCACCGGACAGTCCAGGACTTCCACAGATACGCAGTATTTT
CDR3aa: CASTGQSRTSTDTQYF

j_gene: TRBJ1-5
v_gene: TRBV7-9
abundance: -
d_gene: -
CDR3nt: TGTGCCAGCAGCTCGGGGGAGGGAAGAGGGGATTTACAACCCCAGCATTTT
CDR3aa: CASSSGEGRGDLQPQHF

j_gene: TRBJ2-2
v_gene: TRBV4-2
abundance: -
d_gene: -
CDR3nt: TGTGCCAGCAGCCAGAGACACAGCACCGGGGAGCTGTTTTTT
CDR3aa: CASSQRHSTGELFF

j_gene: TRBJ2-7
v_gene: TRBV27
abundance: -
d_gene: -
CDR3nt: TGTGCCAGCAGGAGTCAGGACAGCTCCTACGAGCAGTACTTC
CDR3aa: CASRSQDSSYEQYF

j_gene: TRBJ2-5
v_gene: TRBV6-5
abundance: -
d_gene: TRBD2
CDR3nt: TGTGCCAGCAGTTTTACTGGCGGGGGAGCGTGGACCCAGTACTTC
CDR3aa: CASSFTGGGAWTQYF

j_gene: TRBJ1-1
v_gene: TRBV7-9
abundance: -
d_gene: -
CDR3nt: TGTGCCAGCATTGTGGTGGCAGGCCTGAGGGACATCACTGAAGCTTTCTTT
CDR3aa: CASIVVAGLRDITEAFF

j_gene: TRBJ1-3
v_gene: TRBV19
abundance: -
d_gene: TRBD1
CDR3nt: TGTGCCAGTAGTACTGGGACAGGGGCGACGGGAAACACCATATATTTT
CDR3aa: CASSTGTGATGNTIYF

j_gene: TRBJ1-2
v_gene: TRBV2
abundance: -
d_gene: -
CDR3nt: TGTGCCAGCATAGTTAATAGGGATCAGGGTGGCTACACCTTC
CDR3aa: CASIVNRDQGGYTF

j_gene: TRBJ2-5
v_gene: TRBV6-5
abundance: -
d_gene: TRBD1
CDR3nt: TGTGCCAGCAGTAAGGGGGACAGCCAAGAGACCCAGTACTTC
CDR3aa: CASSKGDSQETQYF

j_gene: TRBJ1-4
v_gene: TRBV29-1
abundance: -
d_gene: -
CDR3nt: TGCAGCGTTGAAGGAGGAGCCGGAGAAAAACTGTTTTTT
CDR3aa: CSVEGGAGEKLFF

j_gene: TRBJ2-4
v_gene: TRBV5-4
abundance: once
d_gene: TRBD1
CDR3nt: TGTGCCAGCAGCTTGGGACAGGGTGTTCTAGCCAAAAACATTCAGTACTTC
CDR3aa: CASSLGQGVLAKNIQYF

j_gene: TRBJ1-1
v_gene: TRBV19
abundance: few
d_gene: -
CDR3nt: TGTGCCACCCGGGTCGGAGTCCACACTGAAGCTTTCTTT
CDR3aa: CATRVGVHTEAFF

j_gene: TRBJ2-3
v_gene: TRBV30
abundance: -
d_gene: -
CDR3nt: TGTGCCTCGACAAGGGGGAGCACAGATACGCAGTATTTT
CDR3aa: CASTRGSTDTQYF

j_gene: TRBJ2-3
v_gene: TRBV18
abundance: -
d_gene: -
CDR3nt: TGTGCCAGCTCACCACCGAAGCGGACCAGCACAGATACGCAGTATTTT
CDR3aa: CASSPPKRTSTDTQYF

j_gene: TRBJ1-2
v_gene: TRBV10-1
abundance: -
d_gene: TRBD1
CDR3nt: TGCGCCAGCAGTGAGACAGGGGCCTATGGCTACACCTTC
CDR3aa: CASSETGAYGYTF

j_gene: TRBJ1-1
v_gene: TRBV4-2
abundance: -
d_gene: -
CDR3nt: TGTGCCAGCAGCACCCGACAATCTGAAGCTTTCTTT
CDR3aa: CASSTRQSEAFF

j_gene: TRBJ1-2
v_gene: TRBV7-2
abundance: -
d_gene: -
CDR3nt: TGTGCCAGCAGTCCTGATACGGTGCAGAGGAGGTCTGGCTACACCTTC
CDR3aa: CASSPDTVQRRSGYTF

j_gene: TRBJ1-1
v_gene: TRBV10-1
abundance: few
d_gene: -
CDR3nt: TGCGCCAGCAGTGAAGCCGGGTACACTGAAGCTTTCTTT
CDR3aa: CASSEAGYTEAFF

j_gene: TRBJ2-1
v_gene: TRBV6-4
abundance: -
d_gene: TRBD2
CDR3nt: TGTGCCAGCAGTGACTCGAACGGGGGGGTCGATGAGCAGTTCTTC
CDR3aa: CASSDSNGGVDEQFF

j_gene: TRBJ2-7
v_gene: TRBV5-1
abundance: -
d_gene: -
CDR3nt: TGCGCCAGCGCCCGGGAAAATAGCTACGAGCAGTACTTC
CDR3aa: CASARENSYEQYF

j_gene: TRBJ2-7
v_gene: TRBV11-2
abundance: -
d_gene: -
CDR3nt: TGTGCCAGCAGCTTAGATGGGCACGAGCAGTACTTC
CDR3aa: CASSLDGHEQYF

j_gene: TRBJ2-1
v_gene: TRBV5-6
abundance: many
d_gene: TRBD2
CDR3nt: TGTGCCAGCAGCCTACTAGCGGTCAGCTCCTACAATGAGCAGTTCTTC
CDR3aa: CASSLLAVSSYNEQFF

j_gene: TRBJ1-6
v_gene: TRBV6-1
abundance: -
d_gene: TRBD1
CDR3nt: TGTGCCAGCAGTGGAAAGACGACAGGGGCAGGGAATTCACCCCTCCACTTT
CDR3aa: CASSGKTTGAGNSPLHF

j_gene: TRBJ1-3
v_gene: TRBV19
abundance: once
d_gene: TRBD1
CDR3nt: TGTGCCAGTAGCGTGCCATCGGGACAGTTCTCTGGAAACACCATATATTTT
CDR3aa: CASSVPSGQFSGNTIYF

j_gene: TRBJ2-1
v_gene: TRBV18
abundance: -
d_gene: -
CDR3nt: TGTGCCAGCTCACCAGGTAGCCCAGTCGACTACAATGAGCAGTTCTTC
CDR3aa: CASSPGSPVDYNEQFF

j_gene: TRBJ1-3
v_gene: TRBV25-1
abundance: -
d_gene: -
CDR3nt: TGTGCCAGCAGTGGGCCCGGGTCGGGGACTGGAAACACCATATATTTT
CDR3aa: CASSGPGSGTGNTIYF

j_gene: TRBJ2-5
v_gene: TRBV6-1
abundance: few
d_gene: TRBD1
CDR3nt: TGTGCCAGCAGTGAATGGTCCGGGACAGGGGTTGTGAAGACCCAGTACTTC
CDR3aa: CASSEWSGTGVVKTQYF

j_gene: TRBJ2-3
v_gene: TRBV5-4
abundance: -
d_gene: -
CDR3nt: TGTGCCAGCAGCTTTGAGTCAGATACGCAGTATTTT
CDR3aa: CASSFESDTQYF

j_gene: TRBJ1-6
v_gene: TRBV7-9
abundance: few
d_gene: -
CDR3nt: TGTGCCAGCAGCTCAGACAGCTATTCACCCCTCCACTTT
CDR3aa: CASSSDSYSPLHF

j_gene: TRBJ1-5
v_gene: TRBV2
abundance: -
d_gene: TRBD1
CDR3nt: TGTGCCCTGGGATTAGGTTCGACAGGGGGAAATCAGCCCCAGCATTTT
CDR3aa: CALGLGSTGGNQPQHF

j_gene: TRBJ1-2
v_gene: TRBV30
abundance: -
d_gene: -
CDR3nt: TGTGCCTGGAGCGGGGGAGAGGACAACCGAAACAACTATGGCTACACCTTC
CDR3aa: CAWSGGEDNRNNYGYTF

j_gene: TRBJ2-2
v_gene: TRBV5-1
abundance: -
d_gene: TRBD2
CDR3nt: TGCGCCAGCAGCGCTCTAGCGGGAGGGACCGGGGAGCTGTTTTTT
CDR3aa: CASSALAGGTGELFF

j_gene: TRBJ1-1
v_gene: TRBV6-1
abundance: once
d_gene: TRBD1
CDR3nt: TGTGCCAGCAGTGCCTTACAACAGGGGAGCACTGAAGCTTTCTTT
CDR3aa: CASSALQQGSTEAFF

j_gene: TRBJ2-7
v_gene: TRBV7-9
abundance: -
d_gene: -
CDR3nt: TGTGCCAGCAGCTCGAACAGGGCGGGTGAGCAGTACTTC
CDR3aa: CASSSNRAGEQYF

j_gene: TRBJ2-1
v_gene: TRBV27
abundance: -
d_gene: -
CDR3nt: TGTGCCAGCAGTTTCCTGAGGGACAATGAGCAGTTCTTC
CDR3aa: CASSFLRDNEQFF

j_gene: TRBJ2-7
v_gene: TRBV6-1
abundance: -
d_gene: -
CDR3nt: TGTGCCAGTTCCGGACTGCACTACGAGCAGTACTTC
CDR3aa: CASSGLHYEQYF

j_gene: TRBJ2-5
v_gene: TRBV5-4
abundance: -
d_gene: -
CDR3nt: TGTGCCAGCAGCATCCAGCGAGAAGAGACCCAGTACTTC
CDR3aa: CASSIQREETQYF

j_gene: TRBJ2-7
v_gene: TRBV19
abundance: once
d_gene: -
CDR3nt: TGTGCCAGTAGTATTGGGGAGACCAGGAGCTCCTACGAGCAGTACTTC
CDR3aa: CASSIGETRSSYEQYF